This TCR beta chain derives from a study of blood T cells in healthy people across ages. Study conclusions and caveats: The lack of PBMC sorting stopped any conclusive naive versus antigen-experienced comparison.

This clonotype was counted once. Its cognate antigen is unknown. A sample-barcoded 5' primer and a J-beta primer mix were used in a second PCR of about 6 to 11 cycles. TCRdb called the 5' RACE reads again in MiXCR, with one record for every CDR3 protein. The data contain about 780,000 distinct CDR3 sequences, roughly 24% of them singletons. There were healthy Caucasian individuals from Russia, aged about 6 to 100, serving as donors. CDR3 length equals 18 residues. The germline V gene encodes CDR1 MGHDK and CDR2 SYGVNS. Losses at the gene ends were 4 bases for V and 1 base for J; bases not matched to a gene: 7. The sample also formed part of further work on T cells of mothers and their children. That study reports: There were over 8 million TCR beta CDR3 reads from each mother and about 3 million from each child. T cell clones that were persistent and microchimeric went undetected.

The V call is TRBV25-1, the J call TRBJ2-6, with 10 bases lining up with TRBD1. The sequenced sample consisted of blood. This clonotype was sampled from a boy aged 5-17 years in good health. CDR3 sequence: CASSGWGQGTSGANVLTF. CDR3 nucleotides: TGTGCCAGCAGTGGGTGGGGACAGGGGACTTCTGGGGCCAACGTCCTGACTTTC.